This TCR beta chain derives from a study of T cell responses to AZD1222 COVID-19 vaccine. Findings and caveats of the study: Nearly half of the spike-specific TCRs reportedly recognize variant regions that carry no mutations. CD4 TCRs linked to vaccination spanned spike, dominating at 160-218 and 743-854. With two AZD1222 doses given, Spike-specific TCR breadth and depth both rose.

Measured with immunoSEQ multiplex PCR; TCRdb has only the in-frame clones, and not every one. The sample shows fewer than 150,000 clones, 90% to 95% of them seen only once. Trimming shortened V by 6 bases and J by 4 bases, and 16 bases separated the two germline ends. The germline gives CDR1 MNHEY, CDR2 SVGAGI. CDR3 size: 14 residues. Turning to this clone: What it binds is not known.

This TCR came from an adult who received the AZD1222 COVID-19 vaccine. Sample: peripheral blood, taken 28 days after the second AZD1222 dose. The chain combines TRBV6-5 with TRBJ2-7; D not certain. The CDR3 spells CASRTMGFGYEQYF. DNA of the CDR3: TGTGCCAGCAGAACGATGGGGTTTGGGTACGAGCAGTACTTC.